These 19 T cell receptor beta chains share one sample of origin, sequenced in a study of CD8+ T cells in alopecia areata. Treatment indicated: oral pan-JAK inhibitor, 5-10 mg twice daily. cDNA reverse transcribed from extracted RNA served as the sequencing template. Only in-frame clones appear in the TCRdb table, and some are missing; sequencing was by immunoSEQ multiplex PCR. The data hold fewer than 200,000 clones, with 60% to 75% observed a single time. The source was CD4+ T cells sorted from blood, collected at week 24, from a patient treated with tofacitinib. These receptors were collected from a human donor with alopecia areata.

This clone was seen a handful of times. V gene TRBV6-5 combines with J gene TRBJ2-6, with D uncertain. The germline V gene encodes CDR1 MNHEY and CDR2 SVGAGI. This CDR3 is 15 amino acids long. Trimming took off 6 bases at V and 1 base at J, with 10 bases between the two ends. The CDR3 DNA reads TGTGCCAGCAGAGAAAGGCAATCTGGGGCCAACGTCCTGACTTTC. Its translation is CASRERQSGANVLTF.

The chain is built from TRBV29-1 and TRBJ2-3, with 11 nucleotides matching TRBD2. The CDR3 runs 15 residues. The V gene's germline CDR1 is SQVTM and CDR2 ANQGSEA. After removal of 7 bases from V and 2 bases from J, the junction contained 8 bases not matched to a gene. CDR3 sequence (DNA): TGCAGCGCCATCCCGGGACTAGCGGACACAGATACGCAGTATTTT. Residues: CSAIPGLADTDTQYF.

CDR3 bases: TGTGCCAGCAGCTCGCAGGGGGTTCAACAGTTAGCTAACTATGGCTACACCTTC. Translated: CASSSQGVQQLANYGYTF. V gene TRBV5-6 combines with J gene TRBJ1-2, with 7 bases lining up with TRBD1. V shed 3 bases, J shed 0 bases, and the junction held 14 bases outside the gene matches. CDR1 is SGHDT, CDR2 YYEEEE, per germline. The CDR3 totals 18 residues.

The gene calls are TRBV12-2 and TRBJ2-7; TRBD2 was called by the table and not checked on the DNA. TRBV12-2 is tagged as a pseudogene. This CDR3 is built from 16 residues. CDR3 residues: CASRPRGKADGVEQYF. CDR3 sequence (DNA): TGTGCAAGTCGTCCAAGAGGGAAGGCGGATGGGGTCGAGCAGTACTTC.

The V gene is TRBV25-1, the J gene TRBJ2-7; D might be TRBD2 (5 bases). CDR3 size: 14 residues. Germline CDR1 is MGHDK and CDR2 is SYGVNS. With 6 bases removed from V and 0 bases from J, the gap between germline ends came to 12 bases. The CDR3 protein is CASSVISGSYEQYF. The CDR3 DNA sequence: TGTGCCAGCAGCGTTATAAGCGGCTCCTACGAGCAGTACTTC.

This rearrangement joins TRBV7-8 to TRBJ2-5; D not certain. The germline V gene has CDR1 SGHVS and CDR2 FQNEAQ. This CDR3 region has 14 residues. The V and J ends lost 2 bases and 5 bases respectively, with 12 bases between them. The CDR3 DNA sequence: TGTGCCAGCAGCTTATCGGGCGTGGCGGAGACCCAGTACTTC. As protein: CASSLSGVAETQYF. Full variable domain (rest looked up from reference TRBV7-8 and TRBJ2-5): GAGVSQSPRYKVAKRGQDVALRCDPISGHVSLFWYQQALGQGPEFLTYFQNEAQLDKSGLPSDRFFAERPEGSVSTLKIQRTQQEDSAVYLCASSLSGVAETQYFGPGTRLLVL.

This rearrangement joins TRBV5-1 to TRBJ1-2, with unresolved D. Trimming took 0 bases from V and 2 from J, leaving 11 bases between them. The length of the CDR3 is 15 residues. CDR1 and CDR2 from the germline V gene are SGHRS and YFSETQ. CDR3 bases: TGCGCCAGCAGCTTGGATTACAACCGAAACTATGGCTACACCTTC. Residues: CASSLDYNRNYGYTF.

The V call is TRBV5-1, the J call TRBJ1-1, with TRBD1 as a possible D gene (5 bases). The germline gives CDR1 SGHRS, CDR2 YFSETQ. The CDR3 runs to 15 residues. Trimming stripped 4 bases from V and 6 bases from J, with 19 bases between. The CDR3 sequence: CASSPTRRGNAEAFF. CDR3 DNA: TGCGCCAGCAGCCCCACGAGGAGGGGTAATGCTGAAGCTTTCTTT.

This clone occurred a few times. V and J are TRBV7-2 and TRBJ1-6; D not certain. Germline V gives CDR1 SGHTA, CDR2 FQGNSA. The CDR3 consists of 13 residues. Between the trimmed V and J ends, which lost 5 bases and 9 bases, there was a span of 11 bases. This CDR3 is CASSPGWVSPLHF. DNA of the CDR3: TGTGCCAGCAGCCCAGGTTGGGTTTCACCCCTCCACTTT.

This clone was seen more than once but under ten times. The chain uses TRBV6-1 and TRBJ1-2; no definite D call. There are 13 residues in the CDR3. CDR1 is MNHNS, CDR2 SASEGT, per germline. Trimming removed 0 bases at V and 8 bases at J, with 10 bases between. CDR3: CASSEASSGGYTF. In nucleotides, the CDR3 is TGTGCCAGCAGTGAAGCCTCGTCGGGCGGCTACACCTTC.

This clone was observed a few times. V gene TRBV30 combines with J gene TRBJ2-5; maybe TRBD1 (5 bases). The CDR3 sequence is 17 residues long. Trimming left V 1 base short and J 7 bases short, with 25 bases between. Germline loops: CDR1 GTSNPN, CDR2 SVGIG (reference sequence). DNA of the CDR3: TGTGCCTGGAGTGCCGTAACGTCGTCATGGGGCCTTCGGACCCAGTACTTC. Translating gives CAWSAVTSSWGLRTQYF.

This clone has a single count. This sequence joins TRBV28 and TRBJ1-2, with 9 bases aligning to TRBD1. This CDR3 has 14 residues. The junction had 6 bases not matched to a gene; V was cut back by 2 bases and J by 8 bases. From germline, CDR1 is MDHEN and CDR2 SYDVKM. Here the CDR3 reads CASSLHNRGRGYTF. DNA of the CDR3: TGTGCCAGCAGTTTACACAACAGGGGGCGAGGCTACACCTTC.

The rearrangement uses TRBV27 and TRBJ1-5; 8 bases fit TRBD1. Germline trimming cut 6 bases from V and 7 bases from J; bases unmatched to any gene: 5. Germline CDR1 MNHEY, CDR2 SMNVEV (reference sequence). The CDR3 is 13 residues long. The CDR3 DNA is TGTGCCAGCAGCTACTACAGGGGGCAGCCCCAGCATTTT. It translates to CASSYYRGQPQHF.

This clone was counted only a few times. V and J are TRBV29-1 and TRBJ2-7; TRBD1 agrees at 9 bases. The CDR3 sequence is 13 residues long. Looked up from germline, CDR1 is SQVTM and CDR2 is ANQGSEA. V dropped 7 bases and J dropped 3; count of bases not matched to a gene: 7. CDR3 amino acids: CSGRDRDGYEQYF. The CDR3 DNA reads TGCAGCGGCCGGGACAGGGACGGCTACGAGCAGTACTTC.

The chain recombines TRBV11-1 with TRBJ2-1; 9 bases are a match to TRBD2. The V segment lost 1 base and the J segment 4 bases; nucleotides outside the gene matches: 11. The CDR3 extends over 18 amino acids. Germline CDR1 and CDR2: SGHAT and FQDESV (reference sequence). The CDR3 protein is CASSLVRARLAGYNEQFF. CDR3 in DNA: TGTGCCAGCAGCTTAGTTCGCGCGCGGCTAGCGGGGTACAATGAGCAGTTCTTC.

The rearrangement uses TRBV29-1 and TRBJ1-1; D gene unclear. The CDR3 length is 12 residues. The germline V gene encodes CDR1 SQVTM and CDR2 ANQGSEA. Trimming stripped 4 bases from V and 4 bases from J, with 10 bases between. The CDR3 sequence is CSVGGVVTEAFF. The CDR3 DNA reads TGCAGCGTTGGTGGGGTAGTCACTGAAGCTTTCTTT.

The CDR3 sequence is CAWGQGAAAYGYTF. In DNA form, the CDR3 reads TGTGCCTGGGGACAGGGGGCGGCAGCCTATGGCTACACCTTC. V gene TRBV30 combines with J gene TRBJ1-2; 11 bases align to TRBD1. The CDR3 has 14 amino acids. Losses at the gene ends were 5 bases for V and 4 bases for J; bases not matched to a gene: 6. CDR1 and CDR2 from the germline V gene are GTSNPN and SVGIG (reference sequence).

This clone was counted between two and nine times. The chain's CDR3 is CASSGLAGQHTGELFF. The CDR3, as DNA: TGTGCCAGTAGTGGGTTGGCGGGGCAACACACCGGGGAGCTGTTTTTT. The V gene is TRBV19, the J gene TRBJ2-2, with a possible D match to TRBD2 (6 bases). The CDR3 is 16 amino acids. Trimming stripped 5 bases from V and 3 bases from J, with 16 bases between. CDR1 LNHDA and CDR2 SQIVND come from the germline V gene (reference sequence).

The J gene is TRBJ2-2, the V gene TRBV5-6, with unresolved D. The CDR3 sequence is 13 residues long. The V and J ends lost 4 bases and 0 bases respectively, with 4 bases between them. Germline-derived CDR1 and CDR2 are SGHDT and YYEEEE. The CDR3 DNA is TGTGCCAGCAGCCACTCGAACACCGGGGAGCTGTTTTTT. Translation: CASSHSNTGELFF.